One sample yielded the 16 T cell receptor beta chains listed below, sequenced in a study of cytomegalovirus exposure and HLA in healthy donors (dated by TCRdb to 2017 to 2019). The library relied on the immunoSEQ multiplex PCR assay. The multiplex PCR relied on a mix of 60 forward primers for TCR Vbeta segments and 13 reverse primers for TCR Jbeta segments. What TCRdb holds here is the immuneACCESS table cut down to in-frame rearrangements. Part of the clones is not present; checked against another copy, under half of the missing clones reflect an unresolved V gene, and the others are unexplained. The table for this sample lists roughly 62,000 clones; under 80% of them were counted only once. Roughly 5% of the sample rests with the top ten. What was sequenced was PBMCs. The receptors derive from a woman between 25 and 40 years old in good health and CMV-seronegative.

The rearrangement uses TRBV18 and TRBJ1-1, with a possible D match to TRBD1 (6 bases). V dropped 4 bases and J dropped 3 bases, with 12 bases sitting between them. The germline V gene has CDR1 KGHSH and CDR2 LQKENI. This CDR3 spans 14 amino acids. This chain's CDR3 is CASSRSEGDTEAFF. The CDR3 coding sequence is TGTGCCAGCTCACGATCCGAGGGGGACACTGAAGCTTTCTTT.

The V and J genes are TRBV11-2 and TRBJ2-2; a weak D match, TRBD2 (6 bases). The CDR3 totals 14 residues. Germline CDR1 and CDR2: SGHAT and FQNNGV. Trimming removed 5 bases at V and 3 bases at J, with 10 bases between. The CDR3 is CASSPKRDTGELFF. The CDR3 region has the DNA TGTGCCAGCAGCCCCAAGCGGGACACCGGGGAGCTGTTTTTT.

The V and J genes are TRBV2 and TRBJ1-3; D ambiguous. CDR1 is SNHLY and CDR2 is FYNNEI in the germline V gene. The CDR3 consists of 14 residues. Trimming removed 8 bases from V and 0 bases from J, with 11 bases in between. The CDR3 bases are TGTGCCAGCCTCGAGGAACCCTCTGGAAACACCATATATTTT. Translation: CASLEEPSGNTIYF.

This rearrangement joins TRBV21-1 to TRBJ2-7; the table's D call, TRBD1, has no DNA check behind it. TRBV21-1 counts as a pseudogene. This CDR3 contains 16 residues. This CDR3 reads CASSKFRDRASYEQYF. As DNA, the CDR3 is TGTGCCAGCAGCAAATTCCGTGACAGGGCGTCCTACGAGCAGTACTTC.

The V and J genes are TRBV5-4 and TRBJ2-7; 8 bases map to TRBD2. V gave up 0 bases and J gave up 5 bases; unmatched junction bases: 1. The CDR3 runs 13 residues. CDR1 and CDR2 from the germline V gene are SGHNT and YYREEE (reference sequence). The DNA for the CDR3 is TGTGCCAGCAGCTTGGCGACTAGCGACGAGCAGTACTTC. It translates to CASSLATSDEQYF.

The sample holds a few counts of this clone. This chain links TRBV30 with TRBJ2-7, with D maybe TRBD2 (5 bases). CDR3 size: 14 residues. V lost 0 bases and J lost 0, with 9 bases in between. Germline V lookup: CDR1 GTSNPN, CDR2 SVGIG (reference sequence). The CDR3 loop reads CAWSVYGSSYEQYF. For the CDR3, the DNA is TGTGCCTGGAGTGTATATGGGAGCTCCTACGAGCAGTACTTC.

The chain is built from TRBV7-9 and TRBJ1-1; D is unclear. The CDR3 sequence is 13 residues long. Trimming pared 4 bases from V and 1 base from J, leaving 7 bases between. Germline values: CDR1 SEHNR, CDR2 FQNEAQ (reference sequence). DNA for the CDR3: TGTGCCAGCAGCTCCGGGTGGAACACTGAAGCTTTCTTT. Its protein is CASSSGWNTEAFF.

The chain has TRBV4-3 and TRBJ2-3, with TRBD2 as a possible D gene (5 bases). The germline CDR1 and CDR2 sequences are LGHNA and YSLEER. Trimming left V 1 base short and J 0 bases short, with 17 bases between. The CDR3 covers 18 residues. This chain's CDR3 is CASSQVSVTFYSTDTQYF. The DNA for the CDR3 is TGCGCCAGCAGCCAAGTTAGCGTCACTTTTTATAGCACAGATACGCAGTATTTT.

J is TRBJ2-1 and V is TRBV2; D is possibly TRBD2 (5 bases). Deletions cut 6 bases from V and 4 bases from J, with 19 bases between. There are 16 residues in the CDR3. Germline CDR1 SNHLY, CDR2 FYNNEI. CDR3 region: CASRVYGGGRYNEQFF. The CDR3 nucleotides read TGTGCCAGCAGAGTCTATGGTGGAGGCCGTTACAATGAGCAGTTCTTC.

The chain carries TRBV15 and TRBJ1-1, with 7 nucleotides matching TRBD1. Germline V gives CDR1 LNHNV, CDR2 YYDKDF (reference sequence). The length of the CDR3 is 16 residues. V shed 5 bases and J 1 base; nucleotides not matched to a gene: 10. The CDR3 region is CATSPPSGTENTEAFF. Here the CDR3 DNA reads TGTGCCACCAGCCCACCCTCGGGGACAGAGAACACTGAAGCTTTCTTT.

The chain couples TRBV7-2 to TRBJ2-2, with 7 bases that match TRBD1. This CDR3 contains 15 residues. Per the germline V gene, CDR1 is SGHTA and CDR2 is FQGNSA. J gave up 2 bases and V 3 bases, and 3 bases lay outside the gene matches. CDR3 sequence reads: CASSLGQFNTGELFF. As DNA, the CDR3 is TGTGCCAGCAGCTTGGGACAGTTCAACACCGGGGAGCTGTTTTTT.

This chain joins TRBV2 and TRBJ1-5, with 9 positions matching TRBD1. The CDR3 contains 15 residues. From germline, CDR1 is SNHLY and CDR2 FYNNEI. V shed 2 bases and J 7 bases; nucleotides not matched to a gene: 6. The CDR3 protein is CASSERWGTGQPQHF. For the CDR3, the DNA is TGTGCCAGCAGTGAAAGGTGGGGGACAGGGCAGCCCCAGCATTTT.

The chain joins TRBV5-6 to TRBJ2-7; tentatively, D is TRBD1 or TRBD2 (5 bases each). CDR3 length equals 13 residues. CDR1 is SGHDT, CDR2 YYEEEE, per germline. Trimming removed 2 bases from V and 9 bases from J, with 15 bases in between. This chain's CDR3 is CASSFTGGRGQYV. The CDR3, as DNA: TGTGCCAGCAGCTTTACTGGGGGAAGGGGGCAGTACGTC.

This clone was found a few times. The chain carries TRBV15 and TRBJ2-5; D remains unclear. The J call is uncertain, as TRBJ2-7 better fits the DNA end. Germline loops: CDR1 LNHNV, CDR2 YYDKDF (reference sequence). This CDR3 is 15 amino acids long. CDR3: CATSRRTDHSYEQYF. The CDR3 DNA sequence: TGTGCCACCAGCAGACGAACAGATCACTCCTACGAGCAGTACTTC.

Worth noting for this clone: The identical CDR3 is also encoded by other nucleotide sequences in the sample. J is TRBJ1-1 and V is TRBV9, with a weak D call TRBD1 (5 bases). Germline lookup yields CDR1 SGDLS and CDR2 YYNGEE. CDR3 length: 14 amino acids. With 0 bases removed from V and 5 bases from J, the gap between germline ends came to 11 bases. CDR3 in DNA: TGTGCCAGCAGCGTAGCTGGGGCACAGACTGAAGCTTTCTTT. Translation gives CASSVAGAQTEAFF.

This chain links TRBV5-1 with TRBJ2-2; D call uncertain. V was trimmed by 0 bases and J by 6 bases, leaving 9 bases between them. Germline V gives CDR1 SGHRS, CDR2 YFSETQ. The length of the CDR3 is 14 residues. CDR3 sequence (DNA): TGCGCCAGCAGCTTGGCCTCGGGTGCCGGGGAGCTGTTTTTT. This encodes CASSLASGAGELFF.